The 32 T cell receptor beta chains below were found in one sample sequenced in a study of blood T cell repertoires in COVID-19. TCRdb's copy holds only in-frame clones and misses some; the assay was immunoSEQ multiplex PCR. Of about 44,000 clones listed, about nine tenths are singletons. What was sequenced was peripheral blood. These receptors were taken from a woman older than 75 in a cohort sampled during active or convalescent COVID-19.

The CDR3 loop is CASNTGASGANVLTF. In nucleotides, the CDR3 is TGCGCCAGCAACACAGGGGCCTCTGGGGCCAACGTCCTGACTTTC. The chain links TRBV5-1 to TRBJ2-6; TRBD1 aligns across 7 bases. With V trimmed by 6 bases and J by 0 bases, 3 bases remained unmatched. CDR1 SGHRS and CDR2 YFSETQ come from the germline V gene. This CDR3 contains 15 residues. The whole variable domain, filled in from reference TRBV5-1 and TRBJ2-6, reads KAGVTQTPRYLIKTRGQQVTLSCSPISGHRSVSWYQQTPGQGLQFLFEYFSETQRNKGNFPGRFSGRQFSNSRSEMNVSTLELGDSALYLCASNTGASGANVLTFGAGSRLTVL.

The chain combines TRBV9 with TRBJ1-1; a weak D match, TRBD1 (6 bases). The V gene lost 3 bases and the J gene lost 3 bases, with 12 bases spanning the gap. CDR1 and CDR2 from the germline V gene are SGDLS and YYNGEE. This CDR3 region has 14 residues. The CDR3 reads CASSASTGHTEAFF. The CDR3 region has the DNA TGTGCCAGCAGCGCTAGCACAGGGCACACTGAAGCTTTCTTT.

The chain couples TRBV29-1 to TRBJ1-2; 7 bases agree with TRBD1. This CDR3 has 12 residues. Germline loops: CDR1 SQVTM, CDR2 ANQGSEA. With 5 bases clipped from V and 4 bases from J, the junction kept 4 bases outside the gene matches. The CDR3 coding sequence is TGCAGCGTTAACAGGGGTTCCTATGGCTACACCTTC. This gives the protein CSVNRGSYGYTF.

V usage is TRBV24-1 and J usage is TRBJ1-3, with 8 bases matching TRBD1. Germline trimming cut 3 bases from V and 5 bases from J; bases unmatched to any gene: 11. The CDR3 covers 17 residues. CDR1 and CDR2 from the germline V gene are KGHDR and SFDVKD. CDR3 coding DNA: TGTGCCACCAGTGATAGAGTACGTCAGGGGGCCAGAAACACCATATATTTT. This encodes CATSDRVRQGARNTIYF.

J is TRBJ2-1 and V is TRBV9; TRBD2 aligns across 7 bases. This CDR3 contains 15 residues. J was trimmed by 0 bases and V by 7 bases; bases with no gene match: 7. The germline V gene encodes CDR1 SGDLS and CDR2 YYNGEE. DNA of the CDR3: TGTGCCAGCGGAGGAGCGGGAAGCTCCTACAATGAGCAGTTCTTC. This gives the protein CASGGAGSSYNEQFF.

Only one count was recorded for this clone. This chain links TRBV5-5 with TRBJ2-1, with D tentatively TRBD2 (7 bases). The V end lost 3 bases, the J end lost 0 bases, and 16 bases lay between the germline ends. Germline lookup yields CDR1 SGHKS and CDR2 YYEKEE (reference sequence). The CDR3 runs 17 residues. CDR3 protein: CASSSRGRGSSYNEQFF. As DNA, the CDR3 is TGTGCCAGCAGCTCCAGAGGGAGGGGGAGCTCCTACAATGAGCAGTTCTTC. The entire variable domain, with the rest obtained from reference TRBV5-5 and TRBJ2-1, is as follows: DAGVTQSPTHLIKTRGQQVTLRCSPISGHKSVSWYQQVLGQGPQFIFQYYEKEERGRGNFPDRFSARQFPNYSSELNVNALLLGDSALYLCASSSRGRGSSYNEQFFGPGTRLTVL.

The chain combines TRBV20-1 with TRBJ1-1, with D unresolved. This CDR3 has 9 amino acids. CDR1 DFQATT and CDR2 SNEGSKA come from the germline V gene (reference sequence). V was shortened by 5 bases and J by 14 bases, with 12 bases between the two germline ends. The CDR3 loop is CSAGEVEFF. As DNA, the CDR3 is TGCAGTGCTGGTGAGGTCGAGTTCTTT.

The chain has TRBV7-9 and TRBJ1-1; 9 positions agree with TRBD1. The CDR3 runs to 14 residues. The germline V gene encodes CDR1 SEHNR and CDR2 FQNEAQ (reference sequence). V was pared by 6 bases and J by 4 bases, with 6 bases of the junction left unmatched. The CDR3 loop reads CASRKTGGLTEAFF. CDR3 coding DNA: TGTGCCAGCAGGAAAACAGGGGGCCTCACTGAAGCTTTCTTT.

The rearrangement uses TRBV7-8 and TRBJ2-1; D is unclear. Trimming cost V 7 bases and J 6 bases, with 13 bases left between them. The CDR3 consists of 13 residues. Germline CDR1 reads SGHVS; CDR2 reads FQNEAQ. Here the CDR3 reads CASTRTRGNEQFF. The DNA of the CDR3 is TGTGCCAGCACCCGAACCCGAGGCAATGAGCAGTTCTTC.

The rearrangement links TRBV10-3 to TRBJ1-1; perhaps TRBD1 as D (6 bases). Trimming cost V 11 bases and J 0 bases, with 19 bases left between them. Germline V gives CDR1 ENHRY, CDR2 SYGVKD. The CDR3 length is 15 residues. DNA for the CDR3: TGTGCCGTCACCGACGGACAGAGCCTGAACACTGAAGCTTTCTTT. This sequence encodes CAVTDGQSLNTEAFF.

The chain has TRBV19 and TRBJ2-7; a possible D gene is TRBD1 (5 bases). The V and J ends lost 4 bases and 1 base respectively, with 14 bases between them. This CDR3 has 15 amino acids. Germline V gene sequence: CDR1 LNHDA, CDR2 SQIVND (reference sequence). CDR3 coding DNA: TGTGCCAGTAGTACCGCCAGGGCGTCGTCCTACGAGCAGTACTTC. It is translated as CASSTARASSYEQYF.

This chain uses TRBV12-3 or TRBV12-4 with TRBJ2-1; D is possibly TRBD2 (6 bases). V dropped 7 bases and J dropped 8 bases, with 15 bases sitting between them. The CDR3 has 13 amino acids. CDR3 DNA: TGTGCCAGCACCCATGGCGGGACTCATGAGCAGTTCTTC. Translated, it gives CASTHGGTHEQFF.

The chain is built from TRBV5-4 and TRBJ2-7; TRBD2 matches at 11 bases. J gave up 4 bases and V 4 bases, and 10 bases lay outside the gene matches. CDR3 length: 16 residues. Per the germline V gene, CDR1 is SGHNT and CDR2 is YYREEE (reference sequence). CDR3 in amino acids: CASSLPTSGSSYEQYF. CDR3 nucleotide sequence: TGTGCCAGCAGCCTCCCCACTAGCGGGAGTTCATACGAGCAGTACTTC.

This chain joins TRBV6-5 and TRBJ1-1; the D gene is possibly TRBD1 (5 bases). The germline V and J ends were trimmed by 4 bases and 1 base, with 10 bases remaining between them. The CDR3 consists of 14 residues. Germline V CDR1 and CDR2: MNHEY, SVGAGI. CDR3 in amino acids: CASSSGHRNTEAFF. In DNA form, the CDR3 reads TGTGCCAGCAGTTCCGGACACCGGAACACTGAAGCTTTCTTT.

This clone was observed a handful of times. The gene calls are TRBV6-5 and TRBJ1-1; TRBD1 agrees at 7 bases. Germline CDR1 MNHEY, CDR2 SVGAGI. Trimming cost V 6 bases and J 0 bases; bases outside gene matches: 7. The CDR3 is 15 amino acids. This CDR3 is CASRPGGPLNTEAFF. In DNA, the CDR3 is TGTGCCAGCAGGCCAGGGGGGCCCTTGAACACTGAAGCTTTCTTT.

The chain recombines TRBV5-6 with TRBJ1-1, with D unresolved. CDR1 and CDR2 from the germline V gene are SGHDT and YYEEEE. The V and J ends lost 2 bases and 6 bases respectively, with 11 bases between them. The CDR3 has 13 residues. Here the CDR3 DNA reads TGTGCCAGCAGCTTAGGCGGGGAAGCTGAAGCTTTCTTT. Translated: CASSLGGEAEAFF.

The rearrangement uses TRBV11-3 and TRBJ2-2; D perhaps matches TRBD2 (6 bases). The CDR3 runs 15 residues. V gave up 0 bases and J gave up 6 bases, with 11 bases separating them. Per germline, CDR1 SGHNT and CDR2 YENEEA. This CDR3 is CASSLESAGPGELFF. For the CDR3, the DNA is TGTGCCAGCAGCTTAGAGAGTGCGGGGCCCGGGGAGCTGTTTTTT.

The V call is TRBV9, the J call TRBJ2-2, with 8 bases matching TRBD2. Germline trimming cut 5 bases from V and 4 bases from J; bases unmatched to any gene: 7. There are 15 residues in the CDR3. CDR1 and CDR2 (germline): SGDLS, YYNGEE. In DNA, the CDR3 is TGTGCCAGCAGAGGGAATCGGGGGGGCACCGGGGAGCTGTTTTTT. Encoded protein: CASRGNRGGTGELFF. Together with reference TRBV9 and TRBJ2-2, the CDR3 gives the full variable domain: DSGVTQTPKHLITATGQRVTLRCSPRSGDLSVYWYQQSLDQGLQFLIQYYNGEERAKGNILERFSAQQFPDLHSELNLSSLELGDSALYFCASRGNRGGTGELFFGEGSRLTVL.

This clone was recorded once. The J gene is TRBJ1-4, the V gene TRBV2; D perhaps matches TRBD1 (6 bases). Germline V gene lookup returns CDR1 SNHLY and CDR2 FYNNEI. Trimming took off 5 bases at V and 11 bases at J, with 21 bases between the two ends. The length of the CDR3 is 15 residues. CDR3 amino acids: CASSTSGGGAIKLFF. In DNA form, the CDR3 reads TGTGCCAGCAGTACTAGCGGGGGGGGCGCGATTAAACTGTTTTTT.

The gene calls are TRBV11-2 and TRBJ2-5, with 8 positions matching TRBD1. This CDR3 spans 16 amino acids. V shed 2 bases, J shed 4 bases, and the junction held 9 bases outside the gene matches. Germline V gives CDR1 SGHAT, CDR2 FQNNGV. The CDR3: CASSLSQGARRETQYF. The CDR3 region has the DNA TGTGCCAGCAGCTTATCCCAGGGGGCGCGTAGAGAGACCCAGTACTTC.

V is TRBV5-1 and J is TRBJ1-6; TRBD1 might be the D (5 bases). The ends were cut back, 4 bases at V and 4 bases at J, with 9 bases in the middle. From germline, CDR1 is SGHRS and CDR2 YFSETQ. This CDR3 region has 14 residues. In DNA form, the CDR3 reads TGCGCCAGCAGCGAGGCAGGGTATAATTCACCCCTCCACTTT. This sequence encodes CASSEAGYNSPLHF.

CDR3 region: CASSLRTPNSPLHF. The CDR3 region has the DNA TGTGCCAGCAGCTTACGGACACCTAATTCACCCCTCCACTTT. This rearrangement joins TRBV11-3 to TRBJ1-6; D possibly corresponds to TRBD1 (5 bases). V lost 2 bases and J 6 bases, leaving 8 bases between the germline ends. The CDR3 totals 14 residues. Per the germline V gene, CDR1 is SGHNT and CDR2 is YENEEA.

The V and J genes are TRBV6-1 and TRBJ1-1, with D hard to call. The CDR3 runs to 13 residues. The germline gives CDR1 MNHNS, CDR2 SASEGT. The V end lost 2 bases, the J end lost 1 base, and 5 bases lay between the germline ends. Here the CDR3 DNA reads TGTGCCAGCAGTGAACACACGAACACTGAAGCTTTCTTT. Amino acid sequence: CASSEHTNTEAFF.

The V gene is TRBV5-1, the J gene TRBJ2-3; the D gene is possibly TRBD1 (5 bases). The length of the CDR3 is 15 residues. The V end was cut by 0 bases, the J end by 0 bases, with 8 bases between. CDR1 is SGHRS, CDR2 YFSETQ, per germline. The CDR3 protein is CASSLAGPSTDTQYF. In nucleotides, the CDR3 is TGCGCCAGCAGCTTGGCAGGGCCTAGCACAGATACGCAGTATTTT.

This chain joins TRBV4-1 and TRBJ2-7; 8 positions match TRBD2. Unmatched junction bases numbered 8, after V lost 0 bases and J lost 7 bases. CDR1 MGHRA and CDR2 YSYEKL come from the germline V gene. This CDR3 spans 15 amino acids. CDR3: CASSQERSGGPEQYF. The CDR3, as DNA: TGCGCCAGCAGCCAAGAGAGGTCGGGGGGGCCGGAGCAGTACTTC.

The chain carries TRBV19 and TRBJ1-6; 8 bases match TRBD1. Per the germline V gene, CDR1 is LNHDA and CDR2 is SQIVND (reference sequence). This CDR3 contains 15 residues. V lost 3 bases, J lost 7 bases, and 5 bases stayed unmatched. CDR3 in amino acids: CASSIQGAENSPLHF. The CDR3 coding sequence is TGTGCCAGTAGTATTCAGGGGGCAGAGAATTCACCCCTCCACTTT.

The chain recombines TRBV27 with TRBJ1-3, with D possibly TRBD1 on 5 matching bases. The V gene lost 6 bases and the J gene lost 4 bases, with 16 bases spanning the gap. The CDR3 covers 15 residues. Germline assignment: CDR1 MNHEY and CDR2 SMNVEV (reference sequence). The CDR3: CASSPLRDSGNTIYF. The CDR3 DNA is TGTGCCAGCAGCCCCCTTAGGGACTCCGGAAACACCATATATTTT.

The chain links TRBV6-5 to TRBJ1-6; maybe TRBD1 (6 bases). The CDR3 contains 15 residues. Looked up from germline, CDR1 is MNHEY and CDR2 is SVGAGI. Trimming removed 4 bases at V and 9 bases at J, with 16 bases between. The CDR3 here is CASSSTGILGSPLHF. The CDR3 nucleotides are TGTGCCAGCAGTTCCACAGGGATTCTGGGTTCACCCCTCCACTTT.

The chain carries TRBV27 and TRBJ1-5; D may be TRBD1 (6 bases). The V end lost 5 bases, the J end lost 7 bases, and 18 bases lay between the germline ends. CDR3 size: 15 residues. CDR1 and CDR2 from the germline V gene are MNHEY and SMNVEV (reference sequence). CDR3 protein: CASSLNRAQSQPQHF. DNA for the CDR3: TGTGCCAGCAGTCTTAACAGGGCCCAAAGCCAGCCCCAGCATTTT.

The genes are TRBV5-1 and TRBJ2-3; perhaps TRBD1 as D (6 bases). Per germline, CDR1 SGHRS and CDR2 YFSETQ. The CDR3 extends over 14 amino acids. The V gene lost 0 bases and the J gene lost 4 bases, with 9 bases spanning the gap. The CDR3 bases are TGCGCCAGCAGCTTGGAGGGGGTCTCAGATACGCAGTATTTT. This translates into CASSLEGVSDTQYF.

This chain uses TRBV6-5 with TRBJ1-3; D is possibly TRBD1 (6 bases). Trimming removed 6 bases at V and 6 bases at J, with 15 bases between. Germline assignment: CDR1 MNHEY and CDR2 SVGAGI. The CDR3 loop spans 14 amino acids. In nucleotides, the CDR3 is TGTGCCAGCAGCCAAGGGGGTTTGGAAAACACCATATATTTT. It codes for CASSQGGLENTIYF.

Here the CDR3 DNA reads TGTGCCAGCAGTTACGGGGCTAGCGGGGGATACGAGCAGTACTTC. Its protein product is CASSYGASGGYEQYF. This chain links TRBV6-6 with TRBJ2-7; 10 bases are shared with TRBD2. The CDR3 extends over 15 amino acids. Germline values: CDR1 MNHNY, CDR2 SVGAGI (reference sequence). V lost 2 bases and J lost 4; bases outside the gene matches: 5.